One and the same sample provided the 19 T cell receptor beta chains below, sequenced in a study of cytomegalovirus exposure and HLA in healthy donors. Here immunoSEQ multiplex PCR was the method, and the copy in TCRdb shows in-frame clones only, minus some. Counted here are about 280,000 clones, about 86% occurring once; the ten biggest clones make up about 1%. Sequencing was performed on PBMCs. Receptor source: a woman aged 18-35 years in good health and CMV-seronegative.

The chain employs TRBV4-2 and TRBJ2-4, with D unclear. CDR1 is LGHNA and CDR2 is YNFKEQ in the germline V gene. V dropped 7 bases and J dropped 5 bases, with 9 bases sitting between them. The CDR3 runs to 12 residues. CDR3 protein: CASISRENIQYF. Written as DNA, the CDR3 is TGTGCCAGCATCTCACGGGAAAACATTCAGTACTTC.

V usage is TRBV19 and J usage is TRBJ2-1; TRBD1 might be the D (5 bases). The germline V gene encodes CDR1 LNHDA and CDR2 SQIVND (reference sequence). The CDR3 has 13 amino acids. The V and J ends lost 3 bases and 8 bases respectively, with 11 bases between them. DNA for the CDR3: TGTGCCAGTAGTATGTCAGGGTACCATGAGCAGTTCTTC. It encodes CASSMSGYHEQFF.

This chain links TRBV9 with TRBJ2-3; D uncertain. CDR3 length equals 13 residues. Germline V lookup: CDR1 SGDLS, CDR2 YYNGEE. V was pared by 6 bases and J by 3 bases, with 11 bases between. The DNA of the CDR3 is TGTGCCAGCAACCAGATGGAGACAGATACGCAGTATTTT. Protein product: CASNQMETDTQYF. The full variable domain, rest sourced from reference TRBV9 and TRBJ2-3, is DSGVTQTPKHLITATGQRVTLRCSPRSGDLSVYWYQQSLDQGLQFLIQYYNGEERAKGNILERFSAQQFPDLHSELNLSSLELGDSALYFCASNQMETDTQYFGPGTRLTVL.

In its sample, this clone was seen a few times. The CDR3 region has the DNA TGTGCCAGCAGCTTTTCCAGGGGGGTACACTACAATGAGCAGTTCTTC. Translated: CASSFSRGVHYNEQFF. This sequence joins TRBV13 and TRBJ2-1, with D possibly being TRBD1 (7 bases). The V end lost 3 bases, the J end lost 3 bases, and 15 bases lay between the germline ends. This CDR3 spans 16 amino acids. In germline, CDR1 is PRHDT, CDR2 FYEKMQ (reference sequence).

This sequence joins TRBV18 and TRBJ1-4; maybe TRBD1 (5 bases). This CDR3 comprises 16 residues. The germline V gene has CDR1 KGHSH and CDR2 LQKENI. The V gene lost 2 bases and the J gene lost 6 bases, with 16 bases spanning the gap. The CDR3 DNA follows: TGTGCCAGCTCACCATCGATGGGGGGAAGTGATGAAAAACTGTTTTTT. It translates to CASSPSMGGSDEKLFF.

The chain uses TRBV5-4 and TRBJ1-2; maybe TRBD1 (5 bases). V was shortened by 0 bases and J by 8 bases, with 23 bases between the two germline ends. CDR3 size: 17 residues. CDR1 is SGHNT, CDR2 YYREEE, per germline (reference sequence). CDR3: CASSLDQGRGFVGGYTF. The DNA for the CDR3 is TGTGCCAGCAGCTTGGATCAGGGAAGGGGTTTTGTAGGCGGCTACACCTTC.

This sequence joins TRBV2 and TRBJ2-3, with 9 bases identical to TRBD1. Trimming at V came to 8 bases and at J to 2 bases, leaving 8 bases not matched to a gene. The germline gives CDR1 SNHLY, CDR2 FYNNEI. There are 15 residues in the CDR3. DNA of the CDR3: TGTGCCAGCCCGAGGGGACAGGGTTCCACAGATACGCAGTATTTT. Amino acids: CASPRGQGSTDTQYF.

This sequence joins TRBV11-2 and TRBJ2-7; 8 positions match TRBD2. This CDR3 is 15 amino acids long. Unmatched junction bases numbered 6, after V lost 3 bases and J lost 2 bases. Germline V gene lookup returns CDR1 SGHAT and CDR2 FQNNGV. The DNA of the CDR3 is TGTGCCAGCAGCTTCGTAATAGCGGGGCCCTACGAGCAGTACTTC. Amino acids: CASSFVIAGPYEQYF.

The chain carries TRBV7-5 and TRBJ2-3; the table names TRBD1, a call not compared with the DNA. TRBV7-5 is designated a pseudogene. The CDR3 sequence is 15 residues long. The CDR3 region has the DNA TGTGCCAGAAGCTTAGGACAGGGCGTTTCAGATACGCAGTATTTT. This translates into CARSLGQGVSDTQYF.

The count of this clone is one. The chain employs TRBV7-6 and TRBJ2-1; 8 nucleotides match TRBD1. The CDR3 contains 14 residues. With V trimmed by 6 bases and J by 4 bases, 5 bases remained unmatched. Germline-derived CDR1 and CDR2 are SGHVS and FNYEAQ. CDR3 nucleotide sequence: TGTGCCAGCAGTCGGGACAGGAGGTACAATGAGCAGTTCTTC. Translation: CASSRDRRYNEQFF.

The table lists this clone with a count of one. The CDR3 DNA is TGTGCCAGCAGCCCCATGTTCGTTGGCGGGGGCTACGAGCAGTACTTC. Its translation is CASSPMFVGGGYEQYF. The chain has TRBV11-3 and TRBJ2-7; 7 nucleotides align to TRBD2. CDR3 length equals 16 residues. Germline CDR1 is SGHNT and CDR2 is YENEEA. The ends lost 5 bases at V and 3 bases at J; junction bases unmatched: 13.

As DNA, the CDR3 is TGTGCCAGCAGGGAGGGACTAGCGGGAGTAGAGACCCAGTACTTC. It is translated as CASREGLAGVETQYF. The chain couples TRBV6-5 to TRBJ2-5; 14 bases fit TRBD2. After removal of 6 bases from V and 4 bases from J, the junction contained 4 bases not matched to a gene. Per the germline V gene, CDR1 is MNHEY and CDR2 is SVGAGI. This CDR3 contains 15 residues.

The chain combines TRBV27 with TRBJ1-6, with D possibly TRBD1 on 6 matching bases. Germline V gene data show CDR1 as MNHEY and CDR2 as SMNVEV (reference sequence). CDR3 length: 16 residues. Deletions cut 2 bases from V and 10 bases from J, with 18 bases between. The CDR3 protein is CASSLNQGPVGSPLHF. The CDR3 nucleotides are TGTGCCAGCAGTTTAAATCAGGGGCCAGTGGGGTCACCCCTCCACTTT.

Only one count was recorded for this clone. This chain joins TRBV29-1 and TRBJ2-1, with 7 bases fitting TRBD1. The CDR3 is made up of 14 amino acids. V shed 8 bases, J shed 7 bases, and the junction held 14 bases outside the gene matches. Germline CDR1 reads SQVTM; CDR2 reads ANQGSEA. CDR3: CSLQFRGGWNEQFF. CDR3 bases: TGCAGCCTACAGTTCAGAGGGGGCTGGAATGAGCAGTTCTTC.

The chain employs TRBV7-6 and TRBJ2-3; 10 bases line up with TRBD2. The CDR3 has 18 residues. CDR1 and CDR2 from the germline V gene are SGHVS and FNYEAQ. V lost 1 base to trimming and J lost 0 bases; unmatched junction nucleotides: 7. The CDR3 protein is CASSLVGLAGASTDTQYF. CDR3 sequence (DNA): TGTGCCAGCAGCTTAGTTGGGCTAGCGGGGGCAAGCACAGATACGCAGTATTTT.

The rearrangement uses TRBV7-6 and TRBJ1-5, with 10 bases that match TRBD1. The CDR3 consists of 16 residues. Germline CDR1 reads SGHVS; CDR2 reads FNYEAQ. J lost 6 bases, V lost 3 bases, and 8 bases had no gene match. CDR3 loop: CASSLGQGPVAQPQHF. In DNA form, the CDR3 reads TGTGCCAGCAGCTTGGGACAGGGGCCCGTCGCTCAGCCCCAGCATTTT.

The chain recombines TRBV5-1 with TRBJ2-3, with TRBD2 as a possible D gene (6 bases). Germline V gene sequence: CDR1 SGHRS, CDR2 YFSETQ. The CDR3 runs to 14 residues. V lost 2 bases, J lost 6 bases, and 13 bases lay in between. The chain's CDR3 is CASSLFAGTDTQYF. In nucleotides, the CDR3 is TGCGCCAGCAGCTTATTTGCGGGGACGGATACGCAGTATTTT.

The V and J genes are TRBV7-8 and TRBJ2-1, with a weak D call TRBD1 (5 bases). The CDR3 is 15 residues long. The germline gives CDR1 SGHVS, CDR2 FQNEAQ. Trimming cost V 5 bases and J 4 bases, with 15 bases left between them. The CDR3 region has the DNA TGTGCCAGCAGCCCCCACAGGATTAGATACAATGAGCAGTTCTTC. This translates into CASSPHRIRYNEQFF.

The chain has TRBV5-6 and TRBJ2-3; possibly TRBD1 for D (6 bases). V lost 0 bases and J lost 2, with 13 bases in between. Per germline, CDR1 SGHDT and CDR2 YYEEEE. The CDR3 has 16 amino acids. The CDR3 DNA is TGTGCCAGCAGCTTGGAAGGGGCAGGGGACACAGATACGCAGTATTTT. This sequence encodes CASSLEGAGDTDTQYF.